The text below deals with one T cell receptor (beta chain). Its specificity is not known. The data derive from a study of sequential checkpoint blockade in melanoma. Study details: Roughly 23 patients had matched tumor biopsies before treatment and at week 13 after nivolumab or ipilimumab alone.

V was shortened by 0 bases and J by 4 bases, with 6 bases between the two germline ends. The CDR3 is 13 amino acids. CDR1 is ENHRY and CDR2 is SYGVKD in the germline V gene. The treatment was: randomized to nivolumab then ipilimumab (arm A) or the reverse (arm B). Patients had received no earlier DNA-damaging chemotherapy. Sequenced by immunoSEQ multiplex PCR; TCRdb stores in-frame clones only, minus some. Seen here are about 7,100 clones, 28% observed once, and the top ten hold roughly 5.7%. Study results and caveats: T-cell fraction and clonality followed PD-L1 and CD8+ counts, not mutational load.

The J gene is TRBJ2-5, the V gene TRBV10-3; D uncertain. The sequences come from tumor tissue (inferred from file names), collected from a patient given nivolumab and ipilimumab in sequence. The sequence derives from a human donor with melanoma. The CDR3 protein is CAISESAIETQYF. The CDR3 nucleotides read TGTGCCATCAGTGAGTCGGCCATAGAGACCCAGTACTTC.